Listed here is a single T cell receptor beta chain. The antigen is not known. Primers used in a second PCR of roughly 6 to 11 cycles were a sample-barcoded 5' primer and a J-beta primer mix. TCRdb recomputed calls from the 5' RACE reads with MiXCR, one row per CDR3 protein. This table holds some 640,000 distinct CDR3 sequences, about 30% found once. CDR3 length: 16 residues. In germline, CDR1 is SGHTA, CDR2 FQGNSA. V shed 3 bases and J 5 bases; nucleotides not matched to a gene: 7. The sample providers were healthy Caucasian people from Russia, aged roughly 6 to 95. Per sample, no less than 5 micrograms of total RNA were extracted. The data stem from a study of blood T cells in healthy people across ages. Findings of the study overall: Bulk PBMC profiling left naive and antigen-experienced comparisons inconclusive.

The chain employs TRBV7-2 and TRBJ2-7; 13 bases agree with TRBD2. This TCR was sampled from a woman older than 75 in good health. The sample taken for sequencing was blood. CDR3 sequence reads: CASSLRTSGRANEQYF. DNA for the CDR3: TGTGCCAGCAGCTTGAGAACTAGCGGGAGGGCGAACGAGCAGTACTTC.